This T cell receptor beta chain appears in the sequencing data of a study of blood T cell repertoires in COVID-19. The overall study: The analysed material was cDNA or gDNA that came from T cells, B-cell-depleted T cells, or PBMCs.

CDR3 length: 15 residues. The V gene end was trimmed by 4 bases and the J gene end by 7 bases; junction bases not matched to a gene: 12. Per germline, CDR1 SNHLY and CDR2 FYNNEI. The method was immunoSEQ multiplex PCR; TCRdb's version includes in-frame clones alone and lacks a portion of them. The sample gives approximately 140,000 clones, 60% to 85% of which show up once; roughly 15% is in the top ten. This clone was seen a few times. The origin of this receptor is a man aged 50-60 years with acute or convalescent COVID-19. V and J are TRBV2 and TRBJ1-2; 7 nucleotides line up with TRBD1. Source material: peripheral blood. CDR3 sequence reads: CASSAKSGTVGGYTF. CDR3 nucleotides: TGTGCCAGCAGTGCAAAATCAGGGACAGTCGGTGGCTACACCTTC.